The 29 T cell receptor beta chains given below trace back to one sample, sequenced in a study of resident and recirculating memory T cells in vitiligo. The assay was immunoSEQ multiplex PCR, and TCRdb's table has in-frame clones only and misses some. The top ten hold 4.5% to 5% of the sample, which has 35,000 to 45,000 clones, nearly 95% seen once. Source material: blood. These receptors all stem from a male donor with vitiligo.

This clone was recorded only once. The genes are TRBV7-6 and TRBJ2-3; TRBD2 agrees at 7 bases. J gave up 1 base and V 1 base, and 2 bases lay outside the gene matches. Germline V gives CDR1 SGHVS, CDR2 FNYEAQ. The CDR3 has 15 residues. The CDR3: CASSLGLAGTDTQYF. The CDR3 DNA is TGTGCCAGCAGCTTAGGGCTAGCGGGCACAGATACGCAGTATTTT.

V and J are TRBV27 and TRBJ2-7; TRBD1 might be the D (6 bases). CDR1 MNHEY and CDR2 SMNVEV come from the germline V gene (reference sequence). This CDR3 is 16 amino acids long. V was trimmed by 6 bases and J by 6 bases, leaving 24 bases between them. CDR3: CASRKLTQGLYREQYF. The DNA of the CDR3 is TGTGCCAGCAGAAAACTGACACAGGGTCTGTACCGCGAGCAGTACTTC.

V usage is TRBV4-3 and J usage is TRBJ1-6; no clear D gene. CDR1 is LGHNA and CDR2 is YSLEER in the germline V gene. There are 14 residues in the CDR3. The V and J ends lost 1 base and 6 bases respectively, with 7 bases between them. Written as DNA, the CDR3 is TGCGCCAGCAGCCAAGCACAGACTAATTCACCCCTCCACTTT. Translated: CASSQAQTNSPLHF.

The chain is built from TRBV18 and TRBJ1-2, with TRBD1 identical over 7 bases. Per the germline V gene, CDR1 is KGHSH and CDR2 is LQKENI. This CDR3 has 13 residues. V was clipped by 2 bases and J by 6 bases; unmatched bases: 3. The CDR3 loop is CASSPDRENGYTF. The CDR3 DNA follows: TGTGCCAGCTCACCAGACAGGGAAAATGGCTACACCTTC.

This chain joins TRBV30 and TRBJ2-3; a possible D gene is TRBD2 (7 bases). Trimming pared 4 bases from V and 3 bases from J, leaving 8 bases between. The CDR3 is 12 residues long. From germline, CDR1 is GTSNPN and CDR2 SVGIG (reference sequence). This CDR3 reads CAWKGGTDTQYF. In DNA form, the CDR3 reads TGTGCCTGGAAGGGGGGGACAGATACGCAGTATTTT.

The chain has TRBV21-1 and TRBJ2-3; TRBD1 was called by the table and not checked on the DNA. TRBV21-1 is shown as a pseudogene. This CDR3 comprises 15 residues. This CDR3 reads CASSTKGARVDTQYF. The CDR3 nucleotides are TGTGCCAGCAGCACCAAGGGGGCGCGGGTAGATACGCAGTATTTT.

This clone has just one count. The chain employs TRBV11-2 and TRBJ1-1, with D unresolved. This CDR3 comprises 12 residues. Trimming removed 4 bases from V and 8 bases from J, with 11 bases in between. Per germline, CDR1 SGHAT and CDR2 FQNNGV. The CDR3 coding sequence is TGTGCCAGCAGCTCAAGGGAGGCCGAAGCTTTCTTT. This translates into CASSSREAEAFF.

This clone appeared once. CDR3 nucleotide sequence: TGCGCCAGCAGCGAGGCCGGGACAGTGGTCACCGGGGAGCTGTTTTTT. Amino acids: CASSEAGTVVTGELFF. The chain joins TRBV4-3 to TRBJ2-2; 7 bases agree with TRBD1. Germline trimming cut 5 bases from V and 4 bases from J; bases unmatched to any gene: 10. Germline CDR1 LGHNA, CDR2 YSLEER. CDR3 size: 16 residues.

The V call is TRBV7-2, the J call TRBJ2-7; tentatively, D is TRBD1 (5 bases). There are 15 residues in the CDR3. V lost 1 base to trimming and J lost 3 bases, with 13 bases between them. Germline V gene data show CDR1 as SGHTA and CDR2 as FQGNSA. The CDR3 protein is CASSLDWTYVYEQYF. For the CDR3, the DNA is TGTGCCAGCAGCTTAGATTGGACATACGTCTACGAGCAGTACTTC.

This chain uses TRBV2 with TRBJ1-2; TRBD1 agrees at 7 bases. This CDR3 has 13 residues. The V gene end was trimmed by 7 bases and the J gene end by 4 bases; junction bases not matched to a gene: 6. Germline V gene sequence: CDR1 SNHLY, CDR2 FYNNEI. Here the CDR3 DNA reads TGTGCCAGCAATACAGGGGTCATCTATGGCTACACCTTC. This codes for CASNTGVIYGYTF.

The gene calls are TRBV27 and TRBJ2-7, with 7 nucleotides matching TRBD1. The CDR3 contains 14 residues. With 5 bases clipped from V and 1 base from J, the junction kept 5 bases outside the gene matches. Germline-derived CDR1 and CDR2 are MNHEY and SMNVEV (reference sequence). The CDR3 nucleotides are TGTGCCAGCAGTCCCGGGACAGCGTCCTACGAGCAGTACTTC. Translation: CASSPGTASYEQYF.

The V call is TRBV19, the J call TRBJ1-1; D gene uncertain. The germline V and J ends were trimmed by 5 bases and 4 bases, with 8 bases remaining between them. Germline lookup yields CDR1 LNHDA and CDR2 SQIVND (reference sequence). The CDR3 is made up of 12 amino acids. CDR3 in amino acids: CASSQYFTEAFF. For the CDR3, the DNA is TGTGCCAGTAGTCAATACTTCACTGAAGCTTTCTTT. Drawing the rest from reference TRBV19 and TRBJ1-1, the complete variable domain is DGGITQSPKYLFRKEGQNVTLSCEQNLNHDAMYWYRQDPGQGLRLIYYSQIVNDFQKGDIAEGYSVSREKKESFPLTVTSAQKNPTAFYLCASSQYFTEAFFGQGTRLTVV.

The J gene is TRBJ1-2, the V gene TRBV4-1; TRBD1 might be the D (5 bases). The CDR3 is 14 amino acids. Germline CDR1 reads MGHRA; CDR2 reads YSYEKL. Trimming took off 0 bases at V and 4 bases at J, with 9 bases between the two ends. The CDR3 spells CASSQDAGTYGYTF. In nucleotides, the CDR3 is TGCGCCAGCAGCCAAGACGCGGGGACCTATGGCTACACCTTC.

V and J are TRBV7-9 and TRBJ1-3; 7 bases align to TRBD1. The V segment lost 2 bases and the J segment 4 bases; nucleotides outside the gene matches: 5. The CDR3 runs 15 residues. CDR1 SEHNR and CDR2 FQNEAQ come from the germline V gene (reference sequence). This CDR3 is CASSLKGATGNTIYF. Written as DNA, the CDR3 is TGTGCCAGCAGCTTAAAGGGGGCGACAGGAAACACCATATATTTT.

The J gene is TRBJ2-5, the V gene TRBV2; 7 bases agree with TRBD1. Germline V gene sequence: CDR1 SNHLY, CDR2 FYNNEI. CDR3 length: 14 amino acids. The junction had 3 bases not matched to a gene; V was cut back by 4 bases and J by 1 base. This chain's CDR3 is CASSVEGAQETQYF. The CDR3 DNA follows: TGTGCCAGCAGTGTTGAGGGGGCCCAAGAGACCCAGTACTTC.

The CDR3 DNA is TGTGCCAGTAGGTTAGCGGGGGGACCGAACACCGGGGAGCTGTTTTTT. It translates to CASRLAGGPNTGELFF. The chain joins TRBV19 to TRBJ2-2, with 10 nucleotides matching TRBD2. V was clipped by 6 bases and J by 0 bases; unmatched bases: 4. The CDR3 totals 16 residues. The germline gives CDR1 LNHDA, CDR2 SQIVND (reference sequence).

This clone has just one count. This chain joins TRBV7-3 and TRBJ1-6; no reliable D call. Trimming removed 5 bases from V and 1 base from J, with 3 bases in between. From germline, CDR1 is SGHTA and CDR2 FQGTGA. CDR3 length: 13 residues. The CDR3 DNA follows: TGTGCCAGCAGCCAATCCTATAATTCACCCCTCCACTTT. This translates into CASSQSYNSPLHF. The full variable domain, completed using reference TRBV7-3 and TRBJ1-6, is GAGVSQTPSNKVTEKGKYVELRCDPISGHTALYWYRQSLGQGPEFLIYFQGTGAADDSGLPNDRFFAVRPEGSVSTLKIQRTERGDSAVYLCASSQSYNSPLHFGNGTRLTVT.

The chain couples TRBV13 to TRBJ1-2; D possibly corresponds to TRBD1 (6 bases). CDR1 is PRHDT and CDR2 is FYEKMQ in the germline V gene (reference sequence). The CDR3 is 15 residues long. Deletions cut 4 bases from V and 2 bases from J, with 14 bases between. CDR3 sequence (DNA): TGTGCCAGCAGCTCCGGACAGACTTCCAACTATGGCTACACCTTC. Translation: CASSSGQTSNYGYTF.

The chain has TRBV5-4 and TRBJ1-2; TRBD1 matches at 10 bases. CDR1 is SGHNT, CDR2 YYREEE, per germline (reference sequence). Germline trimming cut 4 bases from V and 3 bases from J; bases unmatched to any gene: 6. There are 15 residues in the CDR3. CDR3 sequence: CASSLGTGEDYGYTF. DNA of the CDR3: TGTGCCAGCAGCCTGGGGACAGGGGAGGACTATGGCTACACCTTC.

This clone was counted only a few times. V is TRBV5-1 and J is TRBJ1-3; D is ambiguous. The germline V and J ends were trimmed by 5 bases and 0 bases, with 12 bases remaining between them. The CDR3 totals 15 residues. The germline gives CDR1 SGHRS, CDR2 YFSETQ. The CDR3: CASRSQVNSGNTIYF. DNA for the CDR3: TGCGCCAGCAGGAGCCAGGTCAACTCTGGAAACACCATATATTTT.

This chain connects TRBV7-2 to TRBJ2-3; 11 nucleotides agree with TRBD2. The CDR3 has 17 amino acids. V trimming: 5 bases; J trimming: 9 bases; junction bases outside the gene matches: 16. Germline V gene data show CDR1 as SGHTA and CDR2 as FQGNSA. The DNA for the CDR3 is TGTGCCAGCAGCGCTCACGAGACTAGCGGGGTAGGGCGGACGCAGTATTTT. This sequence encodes CASSAHETSGVGRTQYF.

CDR3 DNA sequence: TGTGCCAGCAGCTTCGGGCAACCACAGGGGGCTTATGGCTACACCTTC. Protein product: CASSFGQPQGAYGYTF. The chain links TRBV7-2 to TRBJ1-2; 9 positions match TRBD1. The CDR3 totals 16 residues. Germline loops: CDR1 SGHTA, CDR2 FQGNSA. V shed 3 bases, J shed 5 bases, and the junction held 10 bases outside the gene matches.

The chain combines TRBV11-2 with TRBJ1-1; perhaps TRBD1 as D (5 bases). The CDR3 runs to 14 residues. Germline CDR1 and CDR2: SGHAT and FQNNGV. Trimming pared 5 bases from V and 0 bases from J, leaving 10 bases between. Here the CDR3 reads CASSPPGVNTEAFF. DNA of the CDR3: TGTGCCAGCAGCCCACCGGGGGTGAACACTGAAGCTTTCTTT.

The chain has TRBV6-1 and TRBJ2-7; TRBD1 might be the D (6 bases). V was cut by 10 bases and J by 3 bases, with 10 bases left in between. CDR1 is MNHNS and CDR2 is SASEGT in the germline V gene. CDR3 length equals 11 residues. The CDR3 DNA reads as TGTGCCACCGAACAGGGCTACGAGCAGTACTTC. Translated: CATEQGYEQYF.

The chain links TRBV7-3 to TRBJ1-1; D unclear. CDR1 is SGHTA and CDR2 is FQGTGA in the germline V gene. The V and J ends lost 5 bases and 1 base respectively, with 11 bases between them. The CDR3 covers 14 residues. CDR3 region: CASSPDGKNTEAFF. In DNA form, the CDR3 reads TGTGCCAGCAGCCCAGACGGGAAGAACACTGAAGCTTTCTTT.

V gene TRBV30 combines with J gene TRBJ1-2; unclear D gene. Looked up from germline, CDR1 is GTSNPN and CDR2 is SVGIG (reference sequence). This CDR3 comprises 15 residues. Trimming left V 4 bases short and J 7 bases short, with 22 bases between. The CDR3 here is CAWTGPSHIAGGYTF. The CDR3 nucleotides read TGTGCCTGGACCGGGCCCTCTCATATCGCGGGTGGCTACACCTTC.

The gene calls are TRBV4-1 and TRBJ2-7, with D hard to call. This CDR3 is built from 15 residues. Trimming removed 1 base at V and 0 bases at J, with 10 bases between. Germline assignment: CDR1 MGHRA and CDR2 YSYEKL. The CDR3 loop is CASSQVQASSYEQYF. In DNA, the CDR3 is TGCGCCAGCAGCCAAGTGCAGGCAAGCTCCTACGAGCAGTACTTC.

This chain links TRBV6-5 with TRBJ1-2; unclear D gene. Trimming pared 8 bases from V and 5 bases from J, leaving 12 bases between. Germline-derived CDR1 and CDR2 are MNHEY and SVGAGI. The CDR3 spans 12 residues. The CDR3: CASSWAGYGYTF. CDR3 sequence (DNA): TGTGCCAGCTCCTGGGCTGGGTATGGCTACACCTTC.

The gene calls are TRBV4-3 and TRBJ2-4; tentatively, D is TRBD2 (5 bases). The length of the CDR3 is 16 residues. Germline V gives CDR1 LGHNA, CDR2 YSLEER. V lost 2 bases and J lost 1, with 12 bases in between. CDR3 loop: CASSQMGVGAKNIQYF. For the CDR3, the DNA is TGCGCCAGCAGCCAAATGGGAGTCGGGGCCAAAAACATTCAGTACTTC.